This TCR beta chain was observed in a study of blood T cell repertoires in COVID-19. V was pared by 4 bases and J by 1 base, with 10 bases between. Looked up from germline, CDR1 is MNHEY and CDR2 is SVGAGI. The CDR3 consists of 14 residues. Sequencing used immunoSEQ multiplex PCR; TCRdb keeps in-frame clones, though not all of them. There are fewer than 100,000 clones in the sample; more than 75% occur only once, and about 9.3% lies in the top ten. The genes are TRBV6-5 and TRBJ1-1, with D possibly matching TRBD1 (6 bases). This TCR was recovered from a man aged 45-60 years with acute or convalescent COVID-19. Sequences were obtained from peripheral blood. CDR3 residues: CASSFLQGNTEAFF. DNA for the CDR3: TGTGCCAGCAGTTTCCTACAGGGGAACACTGAAGCTTTCTTT.